One and the same sample provided the 5 T cell receptor beta chains below, sequenced in a study of T cell clones after liver transplantation. Clones were read by immunoSEQ multiplex PCR, and TCRdb kept only the in-frame ones, dropping some. The sample lists tens of thousands of clones; 78% were seen once. Sample: CD8+ T cells from blood, taken approximately 54 months after liver transplant. The receptors derive from a human patient who received a liver transplant. The T cells may come from the graft donor.

This clone is a singleton in its sample. This chain links TRBV4-1 with TRBJ2-2; D is uncertain. There are 14 residues in the CDR3. Per germline, CDR1 MGHRA and CDR2 YSYEKL. Trimming cost V 4 bases and J 4 bases, with 10 bases left between them. The CDR3 DNA sequence: TGCGCCAGCAGCCCCTACTGGGGCACCGGGGAGCTGTTTTTT. Translation gives CASSPYWGTGELFF.

The rearrangement links TRBV5-6 to TRBJ2-1; 8 bases are shared with TRBD2. The CDR3 consists of 17 residues. The germline V gene encodes CDR1 SGHDT and CDR2 YYEEEE. V lost 0 bases and J lost 3; bases outside the gene matches: 8. CDR3 protein: CASSLVSGGGYYNEQFF. The CDR3 DNA sequence: TGTGCCAGCAGCTTGGTTTCCGGCGGGGGGTACTACAATGAGCAGTTCTTC. Based on the CDR3 plus reference TRBV5-6 and TRBJ2-1, the full variable domain is DAGVTQSPTHLIKTRGQQVTLRCSPKSGHDTVSWYQQALGQGPQFIFQYYEEEERQRGNFPDRFSGHQFPNYSSELNVNALLLGDSALYLCASSLVSGGGYYNEQFFGPGTRLTVL.

The chain employs TRBV28 and TRBJ2-3; 7 nucleotides match TRBD1. This CDR3 is built from 15 residues. The V gene's germline CDR1 is MDHEN and CDR2 SYDVKM. V lost 6 bases to trimming and J lost 1 base; unmatched junction nucleotides: 7. CDR3 nucleotides: TGTGCCAGCAGCCTTTACGGGACAGGCACAGATACGCAGTATTTT. It encodes CASSLYGTGTDTQYF.

The V gene is TRBV25-1, the J gene TRBJ2-1; weak D call: TRBD1 (6 bases). The CDR3 is made up of 13 amino acids. Per germline, CDR1 MGHDK and CDR2 SYGVNS. V shed 7 bases and J shed 2 bases, with 9 bases lying between them. The CDR3 reads CASKGDPYNEQFF. CDR3 sequence (DNA): TGTGCCAGCAAGGGGGACCCCTACAATGAGCAGTTCTTC.

The rearrangement joins TRBV28 to TRBJ1-1, with unresolved D. V lost 5 bases and J lost 3, with 13 bases in between. CDR1 is MDHEN, CDR2 SYDVKM, per germline. There are 14 residues in the CDR3. The CDR3 DNA reads TGTGCCAGCAGTAAGGGCAGACGCGACACTGAAGCTTTCTTT. Protein: CASSKGRRDTEAFF.